These T cell receptor beta chains were read from a single sample in a study of CD8 T cells in ankylosing spondylitis. TCRdb ran MiXCR on the 5' RACE reads and lists one entry per CDR3 protein. The data show 150,000 to 200,000 distinct CDR3 sequences, 10% to 15% seen once. The source material was blood, either unsorted or a sorted T cell fraction (not recorded which). The receptor set was obtained from a female donor with ankylosing spondylitis or in good health (not recorded which). Each CDR3 is given with its conserved first and last residue. A D gene is named only where the DNA matches it firmly. Size tells how often a clone was seen (once, few, many) or the class of an expanded clone, and some rows leave it out.

>TRBV5-1|few|.|TRBJ1-5
CASSPEGGISNQPQHF
TGCGCCAGCAGCCCGGAGGGGGGAATTAGCAATCAGCCCCAGCATTTT
>TRBV12-3/TRBV12-4|many|.|TRBJ2-7
CASAWDLRAEQYF
TGTGCCAGCGCCTGGGACCTCCGGGCCGAGCAGTACTTC
>TRBV15|.|.|TRBJ1-1
CATSRGDNWGAFF
TGTGCCACCAGCCGTGGGGACAATTGGGGAGCTTTCTTT
>TRBV9|few|.|TRBJ2-7
CASSLGPNHEQYF
TGTGCCAGCAGCCTCGGACCTAACCACGAGCAGTACTTC
>TRBV6-1|.|.|TRBJ1-5
CASRLGGAGQPQHF
TGTGCCAGCCGCCTAGGGGGAGCAGGTCAGCCCCAGCATTTT
>TRBV7-2|.|.|TRBJ1-3
CASSLDTGSGNTIYF
TGTGCCAGCAGCTTAGATACAGGCTCTGGAAACACCATATATTTT
>TRBV5-1|.|.|TRBJ1-1
CASSLELNTEAFF
TGCGCCAGCAGCTTGGAGCTGAACACTGAAGCTTTCTTT
>TRBV10-3|many|.|TRBJ2-7
CAITSGGDEQYF
TGTGCCATCACCTCAGGGGGGGACGAGCAGTACTTC
>TRBV6-5|many|.|TRBJ2-2
CASSYGPVPGELFF
TGTGCCAGCAGTTACGGACCGGTCCCCGGGGAGCTGTTTTTT
>TRBV20-1|many|TRBD1|TRBJ2-5
CSAWTGGYGETQYF
TGCAGTGCTTGGACAGGGGGATACGGGGAGACCCAGTACTTC
>TRBV5-1|many|.|TRBJ2-1
CASSLRQAKGYEQFF
TGCGCCAGCAGCTTGCGACAGGCTAAGGGTTATGAGCAGTTCTTC
>TRBV11-3|few|.|TRBJ2-2
CASRPLWAGELFF
TGTGCCAGCAGGCCCCTCTGGGCCGGGGAGCTGTTTTTT
>TRBV4-3|many|TRBD1|TRBJ1-4
CASSQQTGQGNEKLFF
TGCGCCAGCAGCCAACAGACGGGACAGGGTAATGAAAAACTGTTTTTT
>TRBV20-1|few|.|TRBJ2-3
CSASAGRGIDTQYF
TGCAGTGCTAGTGCTGGGCGAGGGATAGATACGCAGTATTTT
>TRBV12-3/TRBV12-4|many|.|TRBJ2-7
CASSLRGQRTYEQYF
TGTGCCAGCAGTTTACGAGGACAGCGCACCTACGAGCAGTACTTC
>TRBV4-2|few|.|TRBJ1-5
CASSQGLQGRSNQPQHF
TGTGCCAGCAGCCAAGGTCTCCAGGGAAGAAGCAATCAGCCCCAGCATTTT
>TRBV25-1|.|.|TRBJ1-1
CASSRGGGLEAFF
TGTGCCAGTTCCCGGGGTGGGGGCCTTGAAGCTTTCTTT
>TRBV2|many|.|TRBJ2-7
CASSPSRGYEQYF
TGTGCCAGCAGCCCCTCTAGGGGCTACGAGCAGTACTTC
>TRBV12-3/TRBV12-4|many|.|TRBJ2-7
CASSIATSGDEQYF
TGTGCCAGCAGTATCGCCACTTCTGGGGACGAGCAGTACTTC
>TRBV6-5|many|TRBD2|TRBJ2-7
CASSYRTSGRIEQYF
TGTGCCAGCAGTTACCGGACTAGCGGGAGGATTGAGCAGTACTTC
>TRBV7-9|many|.|TRBJ2-2
CASSLGGDTGELFF
TGTGCCAGCAGCTTAGGAGGGGACACCGGGGAGCTGTTTTTT
>TRBV20-1|many|.|TRBJ2-1
CSAEQGSSMFF
TGCAGTGCAGAACAGGGCTCCTCGATGTTCTTC
>TRBV7-2|.|.|TRBJ2-1
CASSFSGHEQFF
TGTGCCAGCAGCTTCTCCGGTCATGAGCAGTTCTTC
>TRBV5-1|many|TRBD2|TRBJ2-3
CASSFAGGTSFPVDTQYF
TGCGCCAGCAGCTTTGCTGGAGGGACTAGCTTCCCCGTAGATACGCAGTATTTT
>TRBV6-1|.|.|TRBJ2-7
CASRPGQGGLYEQYF
TGTGCCAGCAGACCCGGACAGGGAGGGCTCTACGAGCAGTACTTC
>TRBV20-1|.|.|TRBJ2-1
CSLGSEQFF
TGCAGCTTGGGGAGTGAGCAGTTCTTC
>TRBV20-1|.|TRBD1|TRBJ2-2
CSARNLQTGGTGELFF
TGCAGTGCTAGAAATCTCCAAACAGGGGGTACCGGGGAGCTGTTTTTT
>TRBV7-6|many|TRBD2|TRBJ2-3
CASSVGGSGNTQYF
TGTGCCAGCAGCGTTGGAGGTAGCGGGAATACGCAGTATTTT